This TCR beta chain was captured in a study of OX40 agonist ivuxolimab in advanced cancers. Study background: Patients received ivuxolimab, an agonistic anti-OX40 (CD134) antibody. Across the patients, intravenous ivuxolimab was delivered every 2 weeks at 0.01 to 10 mg/kg. There were three patients with partial responses, one having hepatocellular carcinoma and two cutaneous melanoma.

Regarding the study as a whole: Expanded clones were, on average, more numerous in CD8+ T cells than in CD4+.

Libraries were prepared by immunoSEQ multiplex PCR; TCRdb keeps only in-frame clonotypes and omits some of them. The top ten hold around 15% of the sample, which has approximately 62,000 clones, around 93% seen once. A note on this clone: Antigen specificity is unknown.

The germline V and J ends were trimmed by 2 bases and 7 bases, with 5 bases remaining between them. Germline V CDR1 and CDR2: WNHNN, SYGVQD (reference sequence). This CDR3 comprises 12 residues. Specimen: CD4+ or CD8+ T cells sorted from blood, collected in a trial of the OX40 agonist ivuxolimab. V gene TRBV10-1 combines with J gene TRBJ2-2; D remains ambiguous. This receptor was taken from an adult with an advanced solid tumor such as melanoma, head and neck, liver or kidney cancer. CDR3 sequence: CASSEVGGELFF. The CDR3 DNA reads TGCGCCAGCAGTGAGGTGGGCGGGGAGCTGTTTTTT.